This T cell receptor beta chain stems from a study of identical twins. Turning to this clonotype: What it binds is unknown.

Through template switching, a universal primer site was introduced, and the cDNA contained unique molecular identifiers. Via MiXCR, TCRdb re-called the 5' RACE reads, giving one row per CDR3 protein. The profile shows 1.5 million to 2 million distinct CDR3 sequences, under 35% of them singletons. CDR1 is MGHDK and CDR2 is SYGVNS in the germline V gene. The CDR3 extends over 15 amino acids. V lost 4 bases and J 6 bases, leaving 17 bases between the germline ends. Study-level results: When twins shared out-of-frame alpha sequences, those sequences had excess low generation probability. Modeled out-of-frame TCR alpha sharing in monozygotic twins fell below observed levels. Surplus twin overlap in beta out-of-frame sequences was less pronounced.

The sample was cord blood. The rearrangement joins TRBV25-1 to TRBJ2-3; TRBD1 or TRBD2 may be the D gene (5 bases each). The clonotype comes from a newborn girl in good health. The CDR3 sequence: CASSVSVGEWDTQYF. In DNA, the CDR3 is TGTGCCAGCAGTGTATCTGTGGGGGAGTGGGATACGCAGTATTTT. The full variable domain, its missing parts supplied by reference TRBV25-1 and TRBJ2-3, is EADIYQTPRYLVIGTGKKITLECSQTMGHDKMYWYQQDPGMELHLIHYSYGVNSTEKGDLSSESTVSRIRTEHFPLTLESARPSHTSQYLCASSVSVGEWDTQYFGPGTRLTVL.